The present entry profiles one T cell receptor beta chain with its context. Its antigen remains unidentified. The sample comes from a study of Ad26.COV2.S vaccination and SARS-CoV-2 variants. Overall study findings and caveats: Recipients of either vaccine or placebo displayed similar breadth of non-spike TCRs. Reported post-vaccination CD8+ and CD4+ T cell responses to spike showed substantial breadth. Placebo recipients trailed vaccine recipients in spike-specific TCR breadth. Analyses of TCR breadth and depth may have underestimated total T cell responses.

The CDR3 runs to 18 residues. The junction had 10 bases not matched to a gene; V was cut back by 5 bases and J by 1 base. Germline V gene data show CDR1 as MNHEY and CDR2 as SVGEGT. Libraries were prepared by immunoSEQ multiplex PCR; TCRdb keeps only in-frame clonotypes and omits some of them. Found here are about 350,000 clones, around 90% of them singletons; the top ten hold 3.9%. The gene calls are TRBV6-2 or TRBV6-3 and TRBJ2-3; 12 bases are a match to TRBD2. The origin of this receptor is a human donor who had recovered from COVID-19. The sample was peripheral blood, taken after recovery from COVID-19. The CDR3 nucleotides are TGTGCCAGCAGTAAGACTAGCGGGGGAGCTCTGGGCACAGATACGCAGTATTTT. It specifies CASSKTSGGALGTDTQYF.